A single sample gave rise to the 8 T cell receptor beta chains below, sequenced in a study of immune evolution from preneoplasia to lung adenocarcinoma. Measured with immunoSEQ multiplex PCR; TCRdb has only the in-frame clones, and not every one. The sample records some 6,100 clones, around three quarters being singletons. Sequences were obtained from FFPE lung adenocarcinoma in situ tissue. The receptor source for this set is a donor of 70 years or more with lung adenocarcinoma.

The J gene is TRBJ1-1, the V gene TRBV5-5; 7 bases match TRBD1. The V and J ends lost 4 bases and 7 bases, in that order; junction bases with no gene match: 10. The CDR3 covers 14 residues. Germline V gene data show CDR1 as SGHKS and CDR2 as YYEKEE (reference sequence). CDR3 DNA: TGTGCCAGCAGCGTAGGGACAGAGTGGAATGAAGCTTTCTTT. Encoded protein: CASSVGTEWNEAFF.

The rearrangement links TRBV5-4 to TRBJ1-1; D remains unclear. The CDR3 contains 13 residues. The germline V gene has CDR1 SGHNT and CDR2 YYREEE (reference sequence). V lost 5 bases, J lost 1 base, and 9 bases lay in between. CDR3 bases: TGTGCCAGCAGACCCGTGGAGAACACTGAAGCTTTCTTT. This codes for CASRPVENTEAFF.

J is TRBJ2-5 and V is TRBV7-9; 10 positions agree with TRBD1. Germline V gene lookup returns CDR1 SEHNR and CDR2 FQNEAQ (reference sequence). The CDR3 has 16 residues. Trimming cost V 1 base and J 5 bases; bases outside gene matches: 7. The CDR3 DNA reads TGTGCCAGCAGCTTAGACGACAGGGGGCTGGGGGAGACCCAGTACTTC. Its protein product is CASSLDDRGLGETQYF.

The CDR3, as DNA: TGTGCCAGCAAAAGGAGCCGAATGAACTACGAGCAGTACTTC. Amino acid sequence: CASKRSRMNYEQYF. The chain has TRBV28 and TRBJ2-7; D is unresolved. The germline V gene encodes CDR1 MDHEN and CDR2 SYDVKM. The CDR3 covers 14 residues. Trimming left V 7 bases short and J 3 bases short, with 16 bases between.

V gene TRBV27 combines with J gene TRBJ2-3; 7 bases align to TRBD1. This CDR3 is 14 amino acids long. Germline CDR1 reads MNHEY; CDR2 reads SMNVEV (reference sequence). Trimming removed 5 bases from V and 0 bases from J; junction bases left unmatched: 2. The CDR3 here is CASSLGQSTDTQYF. DNA of the CDR3: TGTGCCAGCAGTCTGGGACAGAGCACAGATACGCAGTATTTT.

CDR3 sequence: CASSAGLKETQYF. DNA of the CDR3: TGTGCCAGCAGCGCGGGACTCAAAGAGACCCAGTACTTC. The chain is built from TRBV2 and TRBJ2-5; TRBD2 might be the D (6 bases). The CDR3 covers 13 residues. V was trimmed by 6 bases and J by 3 bases, leaving 11 bases between them. The germline V gene encodes CDR1 SNHLY and CDR2 FYNNEI.

In this sample, this clone turned up a few times. This chain connects TRBV28 to TRBJ2-5; tentative D call: TRBD1 (6 bases). Germline CDR1 and CDR2: MDHEN and SYDVKM. Trimming removed 6 bases from V and 4 bases from J, with 15 bases in between. This CDR3 contains 14 residues. The CDR3: CASRPTTGRETQYF. The CDR3 DNA sequence: TGTGCCAGCAGACCTACCACAGGGAGAGAGACCCAGTACTTC.

J is TRBJ2-3 and V is TRBV7-9; the match to TRBD1 covers 9 bases. The CDR3 runs 14 residues. The V gene end was trimmed by 2 bases and the J gene end by 5 bases; junction bases not matched to a gene: 2. Germline CDR1 and CDR2: SEHNR and FQNEAQ (reference sequence). For the CDR3, the DNA is TGTGCCAGCAGCTTATGGACAGGGGTAGATACGCAGTATTTT. This encodes CASSLWTGVDTQYF.